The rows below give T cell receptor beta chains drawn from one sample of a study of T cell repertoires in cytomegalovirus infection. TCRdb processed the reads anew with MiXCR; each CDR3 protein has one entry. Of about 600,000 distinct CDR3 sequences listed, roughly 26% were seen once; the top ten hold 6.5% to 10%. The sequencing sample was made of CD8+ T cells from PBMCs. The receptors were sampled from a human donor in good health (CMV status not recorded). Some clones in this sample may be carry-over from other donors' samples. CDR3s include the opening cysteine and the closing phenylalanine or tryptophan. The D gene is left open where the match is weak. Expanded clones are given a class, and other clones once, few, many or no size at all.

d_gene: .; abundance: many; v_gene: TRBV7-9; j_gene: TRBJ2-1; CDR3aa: CALSDWSDEQFF; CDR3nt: TGTGCCCTTTCGGACTGGAGCGATGAGCAGTTCTTC
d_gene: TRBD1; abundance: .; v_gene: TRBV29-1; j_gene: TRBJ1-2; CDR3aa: CSVWTGDPNYGYTF; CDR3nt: TGCAGCGTTTGGACAGGGGATCCTAACTATGGCTACACCTTC
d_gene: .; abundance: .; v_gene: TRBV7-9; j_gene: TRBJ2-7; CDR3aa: CASSPPRDKKYF; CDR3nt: TGTGCCAGCAGCCCTCCCCGGGACAAAAAGTACTTC
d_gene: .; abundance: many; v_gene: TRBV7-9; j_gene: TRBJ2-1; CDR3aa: CASSQSDSREFF; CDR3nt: TGTGCCAGCAGCCAGTCGGACAGCCGTGAGTTCTTC
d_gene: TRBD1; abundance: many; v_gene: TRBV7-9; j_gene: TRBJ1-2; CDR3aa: CASSLVGQVVLGYTF; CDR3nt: TGTGCCAGCAGCTTAGTGGGACAGGTCGTCTTGGGCTACACCTTC
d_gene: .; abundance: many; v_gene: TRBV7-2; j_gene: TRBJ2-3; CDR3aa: CASFPPTGGPDTQYF; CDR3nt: TGTGCCAGCTTCCCCCCTACCGGGGGGCCAGATACGCAGTATTTT
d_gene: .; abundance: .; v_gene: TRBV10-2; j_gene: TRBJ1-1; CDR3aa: CATHLGTEAFF; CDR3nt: TGCGCCACCCACCTGGGGACTGAAGCTTTCTTT
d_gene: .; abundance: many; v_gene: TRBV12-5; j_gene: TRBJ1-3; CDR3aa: CASGLVLEDRGNTIYF; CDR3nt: TGTGCTAGTGGTTTGGTATTGGAGGACAGAGGGAACACCATATATTTT
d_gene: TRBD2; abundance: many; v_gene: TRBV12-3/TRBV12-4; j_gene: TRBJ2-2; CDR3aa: CASSKSSGGATGELFF; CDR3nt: TGTGCCAGCAGCAAATCTAGCGGGGGGGCGACCGGGGAGCTGTTTTTT
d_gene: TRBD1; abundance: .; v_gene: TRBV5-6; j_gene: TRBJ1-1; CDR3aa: CASSFWTGDMNTEAFF; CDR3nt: TGTGCCAGCAGCTTCTGGACAGGGGACATGAACACTGAAGCTTTCTTT
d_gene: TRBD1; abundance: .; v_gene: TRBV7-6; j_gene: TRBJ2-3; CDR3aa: CASSLVRGQGDTQYF; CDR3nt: TGTGCCAGCAGCTTAGTCAGGGGGCAGGGAGATACGCAGTATTTT
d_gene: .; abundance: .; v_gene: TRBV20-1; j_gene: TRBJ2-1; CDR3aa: CSASYRDGSYNEQFF; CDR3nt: TGCAGTGCTAGCTACCGGGACGGCTCCTACAATGAGCAGTTCTTC
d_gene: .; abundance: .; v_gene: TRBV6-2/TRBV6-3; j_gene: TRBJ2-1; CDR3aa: CASSYVREWNEQFF; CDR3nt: TGTGCCAGCAGTTACGTGAGAGAGTGGAATGAGCAGTTCTTC
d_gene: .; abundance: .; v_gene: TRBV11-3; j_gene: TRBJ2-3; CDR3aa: CASSLRRGQSTDTQYF; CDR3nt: TGTGCCAGCAGCTTAAGACGGGGGCAGAGCACAGATACGCAGTATTTT
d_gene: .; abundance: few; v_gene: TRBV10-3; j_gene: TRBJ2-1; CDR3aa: CAISDPFGQNSYNEQFF; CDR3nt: TGTGCCATCAGTGATCCTTTCGGACAGAACTCCTACAATGAGCAGTTCTTC
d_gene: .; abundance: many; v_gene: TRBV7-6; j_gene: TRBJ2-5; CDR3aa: CASSPLGGDSQETQYF; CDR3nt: TGTGCCAGCAGCCCTCTAGGGGGGGACAGCCAAGAGACCCAGTACTTC
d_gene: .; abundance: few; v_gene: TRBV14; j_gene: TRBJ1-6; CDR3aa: CASSQGERSSYNSPLHF; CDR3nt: TGTGCCAGCAGCCAAGGCGAGAGAAGCTCCTATAATTCACCCCTCCACTTT
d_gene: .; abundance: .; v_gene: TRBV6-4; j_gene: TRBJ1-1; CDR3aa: CASSPGTNWAEAFF; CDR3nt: TGTGCCAGCAGCCCGGGGACTAATTGGGCTGAAGCTTTCTTT